This T cell receptor (beta chain) stems from a study of regulatory T cells in long-lasting Graves disease. A note on this clonotype: The junction and the germline gene differ at one end; a read error may be behind it.

The V gene's germline CDR1 is SEHNR and CDR2 FQNEAQ (reference sequence). This CDR3 spans 13 amino acids. Sequencing libraries for TCR beta were prepared with iRepertoire HTBI primers and Arm-PCR of CDR3 regions. TCRdb independently ran MiXCR on the multiplex PCR reads; one entry per CDR3 protein. The table has about 240,000 distinct CDR3 sequences, roughly 21% seen once. Regarding time point: newly diagnosed GD, antithyroid drugs for less than 3 months. PBMC RNA served as the TCR library source. Source: peripheral blood mononuclear cells (PBMCs), taken at new diagnosis, from a patient treated with antithyroid drugs. The chain is built from TRBV7-9 and TRBJ2-5; D is possibly TRBD1 or TRBD2 (5 bases each). The TCR sequence derives from a female donor with Graves disease. The CDR3 spells CASTLRGGETQYF. For the CDR3, the DNA is TGTGCCAGCACCTTACGGGGCGGGGAGACCCAGTACTTC.